Each of the 28 T cell receptor beta chains below was sequenced from the same sample in a study of T cell repertoires and HLA-DP antigens. No antigens are known for them. Profiling relied on immunoSEQ multiplex PCR, and the TCRdb table lists in-frame clones only, not all of them. The repertoire holds 75,000 to 90,000 clones, with roughly nine tenths as singletons. The sequencing sample was made of CD4+ T cells from PBMCs. Receptors were obtained from a man aged 45 to 65 in good health and CMV-seronegative.

This chain links TRBV13 with TRBJ1-2; D gene unclear. Trimming took 5 bases from V and 7 from J, leaving 14 bases between them. This CDR3 is 13 amino acids long. In germline, CDR1 is PRHDT, CDR2 FYEKMQ (reference sequence). CDR3 sequence reads: CASSGEGVSGYTF. The DNA of the CDR3 is TGTGCCAGCAGCGGAGAGGGAGTCAGTGGCTACACCTTC.

DNA for the CDR3: TGTGCCAGCAGCTTCTTTTCCGGTATGAACACAGATACGCAGTATTTT. It encodes CASSFFSGMNTDTQYF. J is TRBJ2-3 and V is TRBV5-5; D gene ambiguous. The CDR3 consists of 16 residues. Trimming left V 2 bases short and J 2 bases short, with 15 bases between. Germline V CDR1 and CDR2: SGHKS, YYEKEE (reference sequence).

The chain couples TRBV7-2 to TRBJ2-3; D gene uncertain. The CDR3 consists of 14 residues. Germline loops: CDR1 SGHTA, CDR2 FQGNSA. V was clipped by 1 base and J by 2 bases, with 7 bases between them. CDR3 region: CASSLEEFTDTQYF. DNA of the CDR3: TGTGCCAGCAGCTTAGAGGAATTCACAGATACGCAGTATTTT.

The gene calls are TRBV18 and TRBJ2-5; D is unclear. Germline V gives CDR1 KGHSH, CDR2 LQKENI. The CDR3 runs 12 residues. Trimming removed 3 bases at V and 5 bases at J, with 7 bases between. CDR3 DNA sequence: TGTGCCAGCTCACCCAGCTCCGAGACCCAGTACTTC. It translates to CASSPSSETQYF.

The chain has TRBV7-2 and TRBJ1-3; D gene uncertain. With 1 base removed from V and 0 bases from J, the gap between germline ends came to 7 bases. In germline, CDR1 is SGHTA, CDR2 FQGNSA. The CDR3 covers 15 residues. The DNA for the CDR3 is TGTGCCAGCAGCTTAGGCACAACCTCTGGAAACACCATATATTTT. Protein: CASSLGTTSGNTIYF.

This clone appeared a single time. This chain connects TRBV11-1 to TRBJ2-7, with 11 bases fitting TRBD1. Germline V gene lookup returns CDR1 SGHAT and CDR2 FQDESV (reference sequence). V trimming: 5 bases; J trimming: 3 bases; junction bases outside the gene matches: 6. The CDR3 consists of 15 residues. The CDR3 DNA reads as TGTGCCAGCAGCCCCCGGGACAGGGGGGTCTACGAGCAGTACTTC. Translation: CASSPRDRGVYEQYF.

The rearrangement links TRBV27 to TRBJ2-1; 10 bases align to TRBD2. From germline, CDR1 is MNHEY and CDR2 SMNVEV (reference sequence). The CDR3 has 14 amino acids. After removal of 7 bases from V and 7 bases from J, the junction contained 7 bases not matched to a gene. The chain's CDR3 is CASTPGLARNEQFF. The DNA for the CDR3 is TGTGCCAGCACCCCGGGACTAGCGAGAAATGAGCAGTTCTTC.

This clone is a singleton in its sample. The chain links TRBV28 to TRBJ2-7; D uncertain. The germline V and J ends were trimmed by 2 bases and 4 bases, with 12 bases remaining between them. The CDR3 has 14 amino acids. Germline V CDR1 and CDR2: MDHEN, SYDVKM. CDR3 region: CASSLLPSGYEQYF. CDR3 sequence (DNA): TGTGCCAGCAGTTTACTCCCCTCCGGGTACGAGCAGTACTTC.

The V and J genes are TRBV28 and TRBJ2-7; the match to TRBD1 covers 7 bases. The junction had 1 base not matched to a gene; V was cut back by 3 bases and J by 2 bases. There are 13 residues in the CDR3. Germline lookup yields CDR1 MDHEN and CDR2 SYDVKM. The CDR3 DNA reads TGTGCCAGCAGTTTCCAGGGGGCCTACGAGCAGTACTTC. It is translated as CASSFQGAYEQYF. Filled out from reference TRBV28 and TRBJ2-7, the complete variable domain reads DVKVTQSSRYLVKRTGEKVFLECVQDMDHENMFWYRQDPGLGLRLIYFSYDVKMKEKGDIPEGYSVSREKKERFSLILESASTNQTSMYLCASSFQGAYEQYFGPGTRLTVT.

The rearrangement joins TRBV4-3 to TRBJ2-1; 7 nucleotides align to TRBD1. The V and J ends lost 4 bases and 2 bases, in that order; junction bases with no gene match: 5. The CDR3 totals 15 residues. Per germline, CDR1 LGHNA and CDR2 YSLEER. The CDR3 loop reads CASSLDRVTYNEQFF. Written as DNA, the CDR3 is TGCGCCAGCAGCCTAGACAGGGTCACCTACAATGAGCAGTTCTTC.

In the case of this clone: One end of the junction varies from germline; a read error may be responsible. V and J are TRBV7-7 and TRBJ2-1, with 10 positions matching TRBD2. The CDR3 covers 14 residues. Germline CDR1 reads SSHAT; CDR2 reads FNYEAQ (reference sequence). The DNA of the CDR3 is TGTGCTAGCAGCTCCGGACTAGCGGCCAATGAGCAGTTCTTC. Amino acids: CASSSGLAANEQFF.

As to this clone: Lacking the conserved final phenylalanine or tryptophan, this CDR3 likely reflects a read error. The J gene is TRBJ1-1, the V gene TRBV13; weak D call: TRBD1 (5 bases). Trimming took 4 bases from V and 6 from J, leaving 12 bases between them. Germline CDR1 is PRHDT and CDR2 is FYEKMQ (reference sequence). This CDR3 spans 13 amino acids. CDR3 nucleotides: TGTGCCAGCAGCTCCCGGGGGATGTCTGAAGCTTTCTTA. This codes for CASSSRGMSEAFL.

This clone was seen a single time. The genes are TRBV7-9 and TRBJ2-3; D gene uncertain. Per germline, CDR1 SEHNR and CDR2 FQNEAQ (reference sequence). Trimming took 0 bases from V and 2 from J, leaving 9 bases between them. The CDR3 totals 15 residues. The CDR3 spells CASSLAAGNTDTQYF. The CDR3 DNA sequence: TGTGCCAGCAGCTTAGCGGCAGGCAACACAGATACGCAGTATTTT.

This clone showed up just a few times. V gene TRBV7-2 combines with J gene TRBJ2-5; D ambiguous. Germline V lookup: CDR1 SGHTA, CDR2 FQGNSA. Trimming stripped 4 bases from V and 5 bases from J, with 14 bases between. The CDR3 runs 14 residues. The CDR3 DNA is TGTGCCAGCAGCTCATCGGGCGGCTGGGAGACCCAGTACTTC. This sequence encodes CASSSSGGWETQYF.

The gene calls are TRBV30 and TRBJ2-3, with D perhaps TRBD1 (6 bases). The germline V gene has CDR1 GTSNPN and CDR2 SVGIG (reference sequence). V was shortened by 2 bases and J by 0 bases, with 9 bases between the two germline ends. The CDR3 runs to 14 residues. In DNA form, the CDR3 reads TGTGCCTGGAGTACAGGGTCTAGCACAGATACGCAGTATTTT. Translation: CAWSTGSSTDTQYF.

The chain links TRBV6-1 to TRBJ1-1; the D is unclear. Trimming removed 2 bases from V and 1 base from J, with 8 bases in between. CDR1 and CDR2 (germline): MNHNS, SASEGT. The CDR3 runs to 14 residues. CDR3 loop: CASSEPGSNTEAFF. The CDR3 bases are TGTGCCAGCAGTGAACCAGGTTCGAACACTGAAGCTTTCTTT.

The gene calls are TRBV2 and TRBJ2-6; weak D call: TRBD1 (5 bases). CDR1 and CDR2 (germline): SNHLY, FYNNEI. CDR3 length: 15 residues. V gave up 5 bases and J gave up 0 bases, with 8 bases separating them. CDR3 sequence (DNA): TGTGCCAGCAGTACCCAGGGCTCTGGGGCCAACGTCCTGACTTTC. This gives the protein CASSTQGSGANVLTF.

This chain connects TRBV27 to TRBJ1-5, with 12 bases identical to TRBD1. This CDR3 contains 16 residues. Germline V gene data show CDR1 as MNHEY and CDR2 as SMNVEV (reference sequence). Trimming removed 5 bases from V and 7 bases from J; junction bases left unmatched: 9. CDR3 DNA sequence: TGTGCCAGCAGTCGGGACAGGGGGCCAGAAAGGCAGCCCCAGCATTTT. Its protein is CASSRDRGPERQPQHF.

CDR3 residues: CASSKAPGQGIYQPQHF. The CDR3 DNA reads TGTGCCAGCAGCAAAGCGCCGGGACAGGGGATTTATCAGCCCCAGCATTTT. V gene TRBV21-1 combines with J gene TRBJ1-5; the table calls TRBD1, which could not be checked here. TRBV21-1 is described as a pseudogene. This CDR3 has 17 amino acids.

This clone has only a few counts. V is TRBV15 and J is TRBJ1-4, with 7 bases fitting TRBD1. V shed 3 bases, J shed 5 bases, and the junction held 9 bases outside the gene matches. The length of the CDR3 is 16 residues. Germline CDR1 and CDR2: LNHNV and YYDKDF (reference sequence). CDR3 nucleotides: TGTGCCACCAGCAGGAAGACCGGGACAGCGAATGAAAAACTGTTTTTT. Translated: CATSRKTGTANEKLFF.

This chain connects TRBV19 to TRBJ1-5; 8 bases agree with TRBD1. V was clipped by 3 bases and J by 2 bases; unmatched bases: 9. The germline V gene has CDR1 LNHDA and CDR2 SQIVND (reference sequence). There are 17 residues in the CDR3. The CDR3 bases are TGTGCCAGTAGTATCATCCAGGGGGCTAAGGGCAATCAGCCCCAGCATTTT. This sequence encodes CASSIIQGAKGNQPQHF.

J is TRBJ2-3 and V is TRBV18, with 9 bases matching TRBD1. The trim removed 4 bases at V and 0 bases at J, leaving 2 bases unmatched. CDR1 and CDR2 (germline): KGHSH, LQKENI. The CDR3 is made up of 15 amino acids. The CDR3 loop is CASSQGTGSTDTQYF. In DNA, the CDR3 is TGTGCCAGCTCACAAGGGACAGGGAGCACAGATACGCAGTATTTT.

The genes are TRBV11-2 and TRBJ2-1, with D uncertain. Germline values: CDR1 SGHAT, CDR2 FQNNGV. V was clipped by 4 bases and J by 0 bases, with 13 bases between them. CDR3 length: 16 amino acids. CDR3 region: CASSSRLTSSYNEQFF. CDR3 coding DNA: TGTGCCAGCAGCTCCCGTTTGACCAGCTCCTACAATGAGCAGTTCTTC.

This chain connects TRBV7-9 to TRBJ1-1; unclear D gene. Trimming cost V 8 bases and J 0 bases, with 13 bases left between them. Germline values: CDR1 SEHNR, CDR2 FQNEAQ (reference sequence). This CDR3 is built from 14 residues. The CDR3 bases are TGTGCCAGCGGGAAGAGCCAATTGAACACTGAAGCTTTCTTT. Translating gives CASGKSQLNTEAFF.

This clone was seen a few times. The chain links TRBV27 to TRBJ1-6; 7 bases are shared with TRBD1. J lost 10 bases, V lost 2 bases, and 14 bases had no gene match. Germline V lookup: CDR1 MNHEY, CDR2 SMNVEV (reference sequence). The CDR3 consists of 17 residues. This CDR3 is CASSLGQEIIRQSPLHF. The CDR3 coding sequence is TGTGCCAGCAGTTTAGGACAGGAAATCATACGTCAGTCACCCCTCCACTTT.

V gene TRBV9 combines with J gene TRBJ1-1; D not resolved. This CDR3 has 12 amino acids. V was trimmed by 0 bases and J by 3 bases, leaving 3 bases between them. Germline V lookup: CDR1 SGDLS, CDR2 YYNGEE. CDR3 bases: TGTGCCAGCAGCGTAGAGGACACTGAAGCTTTCTTT. Translating gives CASSVEDTEAFF. Looking up the rest from reference TRBV9 and TRBJ1-1 gives the full variable domain: DSGVTQTPKHLITATGQRVTLRCSPRSGDLSVYWYQQSLDQGLQFLIQYYNGEERAKGNILERFSAQQFPDLHSELNLSSLELGDSALYFCASSVEDTEAFFGQGTRLTVV.

V usage is TRBV11-3 and J usage is TRBJ1-1, with 7 bases fitting TRBD1. From germline, CDR1 is SGHNT and CDR2 YENEEA. The CDR3 is made up of 18 amino acids. V was pared by 0 bases and J by 0 bases, with 10 bases of the junction left unmatched. The CDR3 DNA is TGTGCCAGCAGCTTAGATTCCGGACAGGATGCTATGAACACTGAAGCTTTCTTT. It yields the protein CASSLDSGQDAMNTEAFF. The complete variable domain, with remaining parts taken from reference TRBV11-3 and TRBJ1-1, reads EAGVVQSPRYKIIEKKQPVAFWCNPISGHNTLYWYLQNLGQGPELLIRYENEEAVDDSQLPKDRFSAERLKGVDSTLKIQPAELGDSAVYLCASSLDSGQDAMNTEAFFGQGTRLTVV.

The chain carries TRBV30 and TRBJ2-3; 9 positions agree with TRBD2. Germline values: CDR1 GTSNPN, CDR2 SVGIG (reference sequence). Germline trimming cut 0 bases from V and 4 bases from J; bases unmatched to any gene: 8. This CDR3 has 16 amino acids. Here the CDR3 DNA reads TGTGCCTGGAGTGTACTCCAGCGGGAGGCCTCAGATACGCAGTATTTT. Residues: CAWSVLQREASDTQYF.